The entry below gives a single T cell receptor (beta chain) sequence along with its context. Antigen: not known. This entry comes from a study of cytomegalovirus exposure and HLA in healthy donors. In germline, CDR1 is MNHNY, CDR2 SVGAGI (reference sequence). V gave up 11 bases and J gave up 4 bases, with 12 bases separating them. The CDR3 sequence is 11 residues long. Researchers ran the PCR with 60 Vbeta and 13 Jbeta primers. Clones were read by immunoSEQ multiplex PCR, and TCRdb kept only the in-frame ones, dropping some. The sample carries about 98,000 clones, about 80% recorded once. Study findings and constraints: Reports indicated that the classifier achieved high specificity and sensitivity in diagnosing cytomegalovirus status. As a later analysis showed, several of the most significant clusters appeared to be linked to common viral pathogens.

What was sequenced was PBMCs. The rearrangement joins TRBV6-6 to TRBJ2-7, with D possibly being TRBD1 (7 bases). The clonotype comes from a female donor in good health and CMV-seropositive. CDR3 loop: CASSGGYEQYF. DNA for the CDR3: TGTGCCTCCTCAGGGGGGTACGAGCAGTACTTC.